This TCR beta chain originates from a study of tumor-infiltrating lymphocytes in primary liver carcinoma. Whole-study context: Staged T1-T3 N0M0, the tumors had sizes that ranged from about 4 to 10 cm across. Study-wide results and limits: In tumor-adjacent and tumor-blood pairs, overlap was lower than in tumor region pairs.

Bulk tissue was left unsorted, and RNA and DNA were co-extracted from about 19-30 mg of it. The sample holds many counts of this clonotype. Its target is not known. With a constant-region primer, TCR beta cDNA was made from 450 to 650 ng of total RNA. The TCR beta library was amplified through three nested multiplex PCR rounds in a modified ARM-PCR procedure. TCRdb called the multiplex PCR reads again in MiXCR, with one record for every CDR3 protein. The sample contains 90,000 to 100,000 distinct CDR3 sequences, 55% to 70% of which appear only once. Sequenced sample: liver tumor tissue from sampling region 5. Subset indicated: tumor region T5, tumor centre. The receptor's source is a woman in her sixties or seventies with primary liver carcinoma and hepatitis B virus infection.

The CDR3 DNA sequence: TGTGTCAACAGCATACCGGGACTAGCGGAATTTAGTAGTCGAAATACGCAGTATTTT. Its protein is CVNSIPGLAEFSSRNTQYF. The rearrangement uses TRBV11-2 and TRBJ2-3; 11 positions agree with TRBD2. The CDR3 is 19 residues long. Germline V gene lookup returns CDR1 SGHAT and CDR2 FQNNGV.